The 20 T cell receptor beta chains presented below share a single source sample, sequenced in a study of blood T cell repertoires in COVID-19. Clones were sequenced by immunoSEQ multiplex PCR, and TCRdb holds only the in-frame ones, with some missing. The table records 50,000 to 75,000 clones, approximately 80% of them present only once. The sample consisted of peripheral blood. The receptors were sampled from a man in his 60s with COVID-19, enrolled during active disease.

The V call is TRBV6-5, the J call TRBJ2-7, with a possible D match to TRBD1 (6 bases). This CDR3 region has 14 residues. The germline V and J ends were trimmed by 4 bases and 6 bases, with 16 bases remaining between them. Germline lookup yields CDR1 MNHEY and CDR2 SVGAGI. CDR3 sequence: CASSFHQGFGEQYF. The CDR3 bases are TGTGCCAGCAGTTTCCATCAGGGGTTCGGCGAGCAGTACTTC.

This chain uses TRBV3-1 (or the pseudogene TRBV3-2) with TRBJ1-6, with TRBD1 matching over 7 bases. V lost 6 bases to trimming and J lost 14 bases; unmatched junction nucleotides: 13. The CDR3 loop spans 14 amino acids. Per the germline V gene, CDR1 is LGHDT and CDR2 is YNNKEL (reference sequence). The CDR3 loop reads CASSPDNRGRALHF. In nucleotides, the CDR3 is TGTGCCAGCAGTCCGGACAACAGGGGAAGGGCCCTCCACTTT.

This rearrangement joins TRBV21-1 to TRBJ2-4; TRBD2, the table's D call, lacks a check against the DNA. TRBV21-1 is labeled a pseudogene. This CDR3 is 14 amino acids long. The CDR3 is CARAGGKAKNIQYF. CDR3 bases: TGTGCCAGGGCGGGAGGGAAGGCCAAAAACATTCAGTACTTC.

The CDR3 DNA reads as TGTGCCAGCGGACGGACAGGGCTCGAGCAGTACTTC. Translation gives CASGRTGLEQYF. The chain employs TRBV6-5 and TRBJ2-7; 8 nucleotides align to TRBD1. The CDR3 runs 12 residues. J gave up 6 bases and V 8 bases, and 6 bases lay outside the gene matches. Germline values: CDR1 MNHEY, CDR2 SVGAGI.

This clone was found once. V is TRBV11-2 and J is TRBJ1-6; D is unresolved. The CDR3 covers 15 residues. Deletions cut 5 bases from V and 8 bases from J, with 16 bases between. Per the germline V gene, CDR1 is SGHAT and CDR2 is FQNNGV. The CDR3 sequence is CASSLGRAPDSPLHF. Here the CDR3 DNA reads TGTGCCAGCAGCCTCGGGCGGGCCCCGGATTCACCCCTCCACTTT.

This rearrangement joins TRBV3-1 (or the pseudogene TRBV3-2) to TRBJ2-5; 7 bases fit TRBD2. This CDR3 has 17 residues. Germline V gene sequence: CDR1 LGHDT, CDR2 YNNKEL (reference sequence). The V gene end was trimmed by 0 bases and the J gene end by 4 bases; junction bases not matched to a gene: 11. DNA of the CDR3: TGTGCCAGCAGCCAAGAGTCCCTTCGGGGAGGGCGAGAGACCCAGTACTTC. It yields the protein CASSQESLRGGRETQYF.

This clone is a singleton in its sample. The chain is built from TRBV30 and TRBJ1-3; D unresolved. The V end lost 2 bases, the J end lost 6 bases, and 5 bases lay between the germline ends. Germline V gives CDR1 GTSNPN, CDR2 SVGIG (reference sequence). The CDR3 loop spans 11 amino acids. CDR3 loop: CAWSIKNTIYF. CDR3 DNA sequence: TGTGCCTGGAGTATCAAAAACACCATATATTTT.

This clone was counted a few times. CDR3 in amino acids: CASRTRLAGGNEQFF. CDR3 DNA: TGTGCCAGCAGGACTAGACTAGCGGGAGGGAATGAGCAGTTCTTC. The chain links TRBV7-9 to TRBJ2-1; the match to TRBD2 covers 14 bases. From germline, CDR1 is SEHNR and CDR2 FQNEAQ (reference sequence). There are 15 residues in the CDR3. Trimming removed 6 bases from V and 7 bases from J; junction bases left unmatched: 5.

The chain links TRBV11-3 to TRBJ2-5; TRBD2 matches at 8 bases. The germline CDR1 and CDR2 sequences are SGHNT and YENEEA. J lost 10 bases, V lost 2 bases, and 6 bases had no gene match. This CDR3 contains 13 residues. This CDR3 reads CASSLRAAGDQYF. As DNA, the CDR3 is TGTGCCAGCAGCTTAAGGGCAGCGGGAGACCAGTACTTC.

The genes are TRBV18 and TRBJ1-2; D not resolved. This CDR3 contains 12 residues. V was cut by 3 bases and J by 6 bases, with 8 bases left in between. Germline V CDR1 and CDR2: KGHSH, LQKENI. For the CDR3, the DNA is TGTGCCAGCTCACCGTCTGGAGATGGCTACACCTTC. Protein sequence: CASSPSGDGYTF.

This clone counts as medium-sized. The V and J genes are TRBV15 and TRBJ1-4; 7 positions agree with TRBD1. Germline assignment: CDR1 LNHNV and CDR2 YYDKDF (reference sequence). The CDR3 has 15 amino acids. V shed 0 bases and J 8 bases; nucleotides not matched to a gene: 6. The chain's CDR3 is CATSREGGSGEKLFF. The CDR3 region has the DNA TGTGCCACCAGCAGAGAAGGGGGCAGCGGGGAAAAACTGTTTTTT.

This clone was picked up one time. J is TRBJ2-3 and V is TRBV27, with D hard to call. CDR3 length equals 14 residues. Germline assignment: CDR1 MNHEY and CDR2 SMNVEV (reference sequence). With 2 bases removed from V and 1 base from J, the gap between germline ends came to 7 bases. The CDR3 coding sequence is TGTGCCAGCAGTTTACTGGCAGGCACAGATACGCAGTATTTT. Encoded protein: CASSLLAGTDTQYF.

This rearrangement joins TRBV5-1 to TRBJ2-2, with D possibly being TRBD2 (6 bases). CDR1 is SGHRS and CDR2 is YFSETQ in the germline V gene. CDR3 length: 14 amino acids. V lost 6 bases to trimming and J lost 2 bases, with 11 bases between them. The DNA for the CDR3 is TGCGCCAGCATTGGGGGACTCAACACCGGGGAGCTGTTTTTT. This encodes CASIGGLNTGELFF. The full variable domain, its missing parts supplied by reference TRBV5-1 and TRBJ2-2, is KAGVTQTPRYLIKTRGQQVTLSCSPISGHRSVSWYQQTPGQGLQFLFEYFSETQRNKGNFPGRFSGRQFSNSRSEMNVSTLELGDSALYLCASIGGLNTGELFFGEGSRLTVL.

This chain uses TRBV6-6 with TRBJ1-5; 9 nucleotides agree with TRBD1. CDR3 length: 18 amino acids. J gave up 4 bases and V 5 bases, and 15 bases lay outside the gene matches. Germline V CDR1 and CDR2: MNHNY, SVGAGI (reference sequence). The CDR3, as DNA: TGTGCCAGCAGTCTAGGGACAGGGATCTCTACGGGGAATCAGCCCCAGCATTTT. It yields the protein CASSLGTGISTGNQPQHF.

The rearrangement links TRBV10-3 to TRBJ2-3; 10 nucleotides line up with TRBD2. From germline, CDR1 is ENHRY and CDR2 SYGVKD. The CDR3 runs 15 residues. The junction had 9 bases not matched to a gene; V was cut back by 10 bases and J by 2 bases. DNA of the CDR3: TGTGCCACCCTAGCGGGAGCCTTGACCACAGATACGCAGTATTTT. Residues: CATLAGALTTDTQYF.

The J gene is TRBJ2-5, the V gene TRBV6-5, with a weak D call TRBD1 (6 bases). Trimming took 6 bases from V and 5 from J, leaving 13 bases between them. CDR1 and CDR2 from the germline V gene are MNHEY and SVGAGI. The CDR3 sequence is 13 residues long. CDR3 coding DNA: TGTGCCAGCAGCTCTACAGGGACGGAGACCCAGTACTTC. It codes for CASSSTGTETQYF.

This rearrangement joins TRBV28 to TRBJ1-5, with a possible D match to TRBD1 (5 bases). The CDR3 extends over 14 amino acids. Germline loops: CDR1 MDHEN, CDR2 SYDVKM. Trimming took 5 bases from V and 2 from J, leaving 10 bases between them. CDR3: CASSRDSRNQPQHF. The CDR3 coding sequence is TGTGCCAGCAGTCGAGACAGCCGCAATCAGCCCCAGCATTTT.

The J gene is TRBJ2-7, the V gene TRBV5-1; 8 nucleotides agree with TRBD2. Germline trimming cut 4 bases from V and 4 bases from J; bases unmatched to any gene: 10. Germline V gene data show CDR1 as SGHRS and CDR2 as YFSETQ. The CDR3 consists of 15 residues. The CDR3 DNA follows: TGCGCCAGCAGCCCCGAGAGCGGGGGAGCATACGAGCAGTACTTC. Protein: CASSPESGGAYEQYF.

The chain links TRBV6-2 or TRBV6-3 to TRBJ2-3; 8 positions match TRBD2. CDR3 length equals 18 residues. Per the germline V gene, CDR1 is MNHEY and CDR2 is SVGEGT. V trimming: 3 bases; J trimming: 2 bases; junction bases outside the gene matches: 13. The CDR3 sequence is CASSYLGSGAPLTDTQYF. The CDR3 region has the DNA TGTGCCAGCAGTTATCTAGGTAGCGGGGCCCCTCTCACAGATACGCAGTATTTT.

The rearrangement uses TRBV19 and TRBJ1-6, with 8 bases lining up with TRBD1. This CDR3 region has 15 residues. Germline values: CDR1 LNHDA, CDR2 SQIVND (reference sequence). The V gene end was trimmed by 5 bases and the J gene end by 9 bases; junction bases not matched to a gene: 9. CDR3 nucleotides: TGTGCCAGTAGTTCTCGACAGGGGCGGAGTTCACCCCTCCACTTT. Protein: CASSSRQGRSSPLHF.